The 25 T cell receptor beta chains given below trace back to one sample, sequenced in a study of T-cell reconstitution after alpha-beta-depleted transplantation in children. Preparation of the TCRbeta library was carried out with unique molecular identifiers. MiXCR, run by TCRdb on the PCR reads, gives a single entry per CDR3 protein. The sample has about 17,000 distinct CDR3 sequences, around 5.1% seen once. The sample here was PBMCs, taken before TCRalphabeta/CD19-depleted stem cell transplant. The receptor source for this set is a boy younger than 18 with acute lymphoblastic leukemia, due to receive a stem cell transplant.

This clonotype occurred many times. The chain has TRBV20-1 and TRBJ1-5; D gene unclear. Germline CDR1 is DFQATT and CDR2 is SNEGSKA (reference sequence). Deletions cut 4 bases from V and 0 bases from J, with 13 bases between. The CDR3 has 15 amino acids. CDR3 in amino acids: CSAMADRGSNQPQHF. In nucleotides, the CDR3 is TGCAGTGCTATGGCAGATCGGGGTAGCAATCAGCCCCAGCATTTT.

By its share, this clonotype is medium-sized. This chain joins TRBV12-3 or TRBV12-4 and TRBJ2-1; 8 positions match TRBD2. The CDR3 consists of 15 residues. Trimming removed 2 bases from V and 2 bases from J; junction bases left unmatched: 2. CDR3 residues: CASSLTSGTYNEQFF. Written as DNA, the CDR3 is TGTGCCAGCAGTTTAACTAGCGGCACCTACAATGAGCAGTTCTTC.

This clonotype was detected many times. The V call is TRBV4-1, the J call TRBJ2-3, with D unresolved. Trimming stripped 1 base from V and 3 bases from J, with 8 bases between. Germline lookup yields CDR1 MGHRA and CDR2 YSYEKL. This CDR3 is 14 amino acids long. In DNA form, the CDR3 reads TGCGCCAGCAGCCAAGTGGGGTGGACAGATACGCAGTATTTT. Translation gives CASSQVGWTDTQYF.

About this clonotype itself: The DNA is omitted, as the CDR3 cannot be located on it reliably, and the CDR3 follows TCRdb's listing. CDR3 sequence reads: CASSPQGRPNEKLFFF. The rearrangement links TRBV18 to TRBJ1-4. A total of 16 residues make up the CDR3, ends included. Germline CDR1 and CDR2: KGHSH and LQKENI.

There are many counts of this clonotype. The gene calls are TRBV7-9 and TRBJ2-6, with 9 bases aligning to TRBD1. Germline CDR1 is SEHNR and CDR2 is FQNEAQ (reference sequence). J was trimmed by 2 bases and V by 5 bases; bases with no gene match: 7. The CDR3 has 17 amino acids. The CDR3 loop is CASSQPRQGAGANVLTF. The CDR3 region has the DNA TGTGCCAGCAGCCAACCAAGACAGGGGGCTGGGGCCAACGTCCTGACTTTC. The whole variable domain, filled in from reference TRBV7-9 and TRBJ2-6, reads DTGVSQNPRHKITKRGQNVTFRCDPISEHNRLYWYRQTLGQGPEFLTYFQNEAQLEKSRLLSDRFSAERPKGSFSTLEIQRTEQGDSAMYLCASSQPRQGAGANVLTFGAGSRLTVL.

This clonotype occurred many times. The junction differs from germline at one of its ends, possibly a read error. The genes are TRBV3-1 and TRBJ1-2; TRBD1 might be the D (5 bases). Germline CDR1 is LGHDT and CDR2 is YNNKEL (reference sequence). This CDR3 has 18 amino acids. As DNA, the CDR3 is TGTGCCAGCAGCGAAGACCAGGGTGCAAGTCTTTATGGCTATGGCTACACCTTC. It is translated as CASSEDQGASLYGYGYTF.

This clonotype is categorized as medium-sized. The chain combines TRBV6-6 with TRBJ2-1; tentative D call: TRBD2 (6 bases). Trimming removed 8 bases at V and 0 bases at J, with 20 bases between. CDR1 is MNHNY, CDR2 SVGAGI, per germline (reference sequence). This CDR3 has 17 residues. The CDR3 sequence is CASEAVGGEDSYNEQFF. CDR3 DNA: TGTGCCAGCGAAGCCGTAGGAGGGGAGGACTCCTACAATGAGCAGTTCTTC.

This clonotype occurred many times. This chain uses TRBV25-1 with TRBJ2-5; D unclear. CDR1 and CDR2 from the germline V gene are MGHDK and SYGVNS. The CDR3 spans 16 residues. Trimming left V 3 bases short and J 2 bases short, with 16 bases between. The chain's CDR3 is CASSEFAGSIQETQYF. CDR3 sequence (DNA): TGTGCCAGCAGTGAGTTTGCCGGCAGTATACAAGAGACCCAGTACTTC.

This clonotype was seen at least ten times. The chain links TRBV12-3 or TRBV12-4 to TRBJ1-5, with TRBD1 matching 10 bases. The CDR3 is made up of 14 amino acids. Trimming cost V 5 bases and J 6 bases; bases outside gene matches: 4. CDR3 sequence: CASSPGQGGQPQHF. CDR3 in DNA: TGTGCCAGCAGTCCTGGACAGGGGGGTCAGCCCCAGCATTTT.

This clonotype qualifies as medium-sized. The chain is built from TRBV12-3 or TRBV12-4 and TRBJ2-7; D is perhaps TRBD2 (5 bases). Trimming stripped 8 bases from V and 5 bases from J, with 19 bases between. The CDR3 has 14 residues. The CDR3 reads CASRTSRRTDEQYF. In nucleotides, the CDR3 is TGTGCCAGCCGGACTTCACGGCGCACAGACGAGCAGTACTTC.

This clonotype was detected many times. This chain connects TRBV2 to TRBJ1-1; D gene uncertain. Germline-derived CDR1 and CDR2 are SNHLY and FYNNEI. V was clipped by 2 bases and J by 5 bases, with 9 bases between them. CDR3 length: 13 amino acids. This CDR3 is CASSEIGLTEAFF. CDR3 DNA: TGTGCCAGCAGTGAAATCGGGTTAACTGAAGCTTTCTTT.

The table lists this clonotype with many counts. CDR3 in amino acids: CASTTGVAEAFF. The CDR3 DNA reads TGTGCCAGCACCACAGGGGTGGCTGAAGCTTTCTTT. This chain connects TRBV12-3 or TRBV12-4 to TRBJ1-1, with 7 bases aligning to TRBD1. This CDR3 has 12 residues. Trimming removed 7 bases from V and 6 bases from J; junction bases left unmatched: 5.

The J gene is TRBJ2-1, the V gene TRBV6-1; 7 bases are shared with TRBD1. The V gene's germline CDR1 is MNHNS and CDR2 SASEGT. The CDR3 consists of 15 residues. V shed 7 bases, J shed 0 bases, and the junction held 6 bases outside the gene matches. The CDR3 DNA follows: TGTGCCAGCAAGGTGACAGGGAGCTCCTACAATGAGCAGTTCTTC. Protein sequence: CASKVTGSSYNEQFF.

This clonotype was picked up many times. The rearrangement links TRBV7-7 to TRBJ2-3, with D perhaps assigned TRBD1 or TRBD2 (6 bases each). Germline V gene data show CDR1 as SSHAT and CDR2 as FNYEAQ (reference sequence). Trimming left V 5 bases short and J 9 bases short, with 15 bases between. The CDR3 covers 13 residues. This CDR3 reads CASSTTQGGTQYF. The CDR3 bases are TGTGCCAGCAGCACGACACAGGGAGGCACGCAGTATTTT. Full variable domain (remainder filled in from reference TRBV7-7 and TRBJ2-3): GAGVSQSPRYKVTKRGQDVTLRCDPISSHATLYWYQQALGQGPEFLTYFNYEAQPDKSGLPSDRFSAERPEGSISTLTIQRTEQRDSAMYRCASSTTQGGTQYFGPGTRLTVL.

This clonotype was detected ten times or more. The chain uses TRBV25-1 and TRBJ1-6; D is uncertain. The ends were cut back, 10 bases at V and 7 bases at J, with 17 bases in the middle. There are 14 residues in the CDR3. Germline CDR1 and CDR2: MGHDK and SYGVNS. The DNA for the CDR3 is TGTGCCACAGCGGCCCTAATTGCGAATTCACCCCTCCACTTT. It yields the protein CATAALIANSPLHF.

Ten or more counts support this clonotype. This chain links TRBV9 with TRBJ1-2; D unclear. Trimming removed 0 bases from V and 6 bases from J, with 15 bases in between. CDR3 length equals 15 residues. CDR1 and CDR2 (germline): SGDLS, YYNGEE. This CDR3 is CASSVDLGGFNGYTF. The CDR3 nucleotides are TGTGCCAGCAGCGTAGACCTGGGAGGGTTCAATGGCTACACCTTC.

This clonotype occurred many times. The rearrangement links TRBV20-1 to TRBJ2-7; a possible D gene is TRBD2 (6 bases). V gave up 3 bases and J gave up 1 base, with 10 bases separating them. CDR3 length: 13 residues. The germline V gene has CDR1 DFQATT and CDR2 SNEGSKA (reference sequence). CDR3 residues: CSASGGISYEQYF. The CDR3 DNA follows: TGCAGTGCTAGCGGGGGTATTTCCTACGAGCAGTACTTC.

This clonotype was counted at least ten times. The chain uses TRBV29-1 and TRBJ2-5; D assignment may be TRBD1 or TRBD2 (7 bases each). This CDR3 has 13 amino acids. The germline CDR1 and CDR2 sequences are SQVTM and ANQGSEA. V was cut by 7 bases and J by 1 base, with 13 bases left in between. The CDR3 DNA reads as TGCAGCGCAGGGGGAGGGTTCCAAGAGACCCAGTACTTC. Translation gives CSAGGGFQETQYF.

This clonotype showed up many times. The rearrangement uses TRBV5-1 and TRBJ2-7; D perhaps matches TRBD1 (6 bases). The length of the CDR3 is 15 residues. Germline V gene data show CDR1 as SGHRS and CDR2 as YFSETQ. V lost 3 bases, J lost 3 bases, and 16 bases lay in between. DNA of the CDR3: TGCGCCAGCAGCTACCAGACAGGTCTAAACTACGAGCAGTACTTC. Its protein product is CASSYQTGLNYEQYF.

By frequency in the sample, this clonotype is medium-sized. The genes are TRBV6-5 and TRBJ2-3, with D perhaps TRBD2 (6 bases). Germline CDR1 and CDR2: MNHEY and SVGAGI. V lost 9 bases, J lost 6 bases, and 19 bases lay in between. There are 14 residues in the CDR3. CDR3 region: CARLAGGEDDTQYF. CDR3 DNA: TGTGCCAGATTAGCTGGCGGGGAAGATGATACGCAGTATTTT.

This clonotype was seen at least ten times. This chain uses TRBV6-2 or TRBV6-3 with TRBJ2-5; the D gene is possibly TRBD1 (6 bases). V was trimmed by 7 bases and J by 6 bases, leaving 12 bases between them. This CDR3 has 12 amino acids. Looked up from germline, CDR1 is MNHEY and CDR2 is SVGEGT. CDR3 region: CASTAGTKTQYF. The CDR3 DNA sequence: TGTGCCAGCACCGCAGGGACAAAGACCCAGTACTTC.

This clonotype appeared many times. CDR3 loop: CASSRRGGGETQYF. The CDR3 DNA reads as TGTGCCAGCAGCCGCCGAGGGGGAGGGGAGACCCAGTACTTC. This chain links TRBV4-2 with TRBJ2-5, with a tentative D call TRBD2 (7 bases). Germline V gene lookup returns CDR1 LGHNA and CDR2 YNFKEQ. This CDR3 has 14 amino acids. The V end was cut by 4 bases, the J end by 5 bases, with 14 bases between.

The V gene is TRBV18, the J gene TRBJ2-6; a possible D gene is TRBD1 (5 bases). The CDR3 length is 17 residues. The germline CDR1 and CDR2 sequences are KGHSH and LQKENI. Trimming pared 5 bases from V and 0 bases from J, leaving 14 bases between. CDR3 amino acids: CASSAQVPSSGANVLTF. The CDR3 coding sequence is TGTGCCAGCTCAGCACAGGTTCCAAGCTCTGGGGCCAACGTCCTGACTTTC.

This clonotype was seen at least ten times. The chain recombines TRBV9 with TRBJ1-5; D gene unclear. Per germline, CDR1 SGDLS and CDR2 YYNGEE. V was pared by 4 bases and J by 1 base, with 18 bases between. CDR3 length: 17 residues. CDR3 nucleotides: TGTGCCAGCAGCTCGGGGATGGGGAGTGGGAGCAATCAGCCCCAGCATTTT. Residues: CASSSGMGSGSNQPQHF.

This clonotype was counted ten times or more. This chain connects TRBV28 to TRBJ2-7; 8 bases line up with TRBD2. This CDR3 region has 16 residues. V shed 5 bases, J shed 0 bases, and the junction held 9 bases outside the gene matches. Germline loops: CDR1 MDHEN, CDR2 SYDVKM. The CDR3 reads CASSGRGSGSSYEQYF. In nucleotides, the CDR3 is TGTGCCAGCAGTGGACGTGGGAGCGGGAGCTCCTACGAGCAGTACTTC.